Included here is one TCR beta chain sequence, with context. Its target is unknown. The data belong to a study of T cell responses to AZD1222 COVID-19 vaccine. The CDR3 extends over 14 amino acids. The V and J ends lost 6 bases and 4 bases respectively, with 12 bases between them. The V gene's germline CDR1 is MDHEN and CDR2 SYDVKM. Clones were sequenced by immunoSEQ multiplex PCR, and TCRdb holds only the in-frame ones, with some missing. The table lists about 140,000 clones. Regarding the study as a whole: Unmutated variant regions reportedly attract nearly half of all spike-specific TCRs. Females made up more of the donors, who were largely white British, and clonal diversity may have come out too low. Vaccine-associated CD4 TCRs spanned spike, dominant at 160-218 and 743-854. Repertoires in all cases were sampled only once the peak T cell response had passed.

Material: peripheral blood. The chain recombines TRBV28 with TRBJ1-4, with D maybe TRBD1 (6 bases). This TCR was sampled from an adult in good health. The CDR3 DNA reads TGTGCCAGCAGCAACCAGGGGAATAATGAAAAACTGTTTTTT. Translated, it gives CASSNQGNNEKLFF.